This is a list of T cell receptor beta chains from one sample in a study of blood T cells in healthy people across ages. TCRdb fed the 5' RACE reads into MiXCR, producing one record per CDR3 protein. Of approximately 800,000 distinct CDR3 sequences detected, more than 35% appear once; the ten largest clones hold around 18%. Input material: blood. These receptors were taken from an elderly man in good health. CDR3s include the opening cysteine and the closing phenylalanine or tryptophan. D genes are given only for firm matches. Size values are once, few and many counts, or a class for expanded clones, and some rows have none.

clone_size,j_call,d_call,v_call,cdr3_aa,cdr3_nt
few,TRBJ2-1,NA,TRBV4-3,CASRAGLSYNEQFF,TGCGCCAGCAGGGCGGGGCTTTCCTACAATGAGCAGTTCTTC
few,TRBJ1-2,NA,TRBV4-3,CASSQARGGYTF,TGCGCCAGCAGCCAAGCGAGGGGCGGCTACACCTTC
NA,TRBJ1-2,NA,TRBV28,CASSPGQSDGYTF,TGTGCCAGCAGTCCGGGGCAGTCTGATGGCTACACCTTC
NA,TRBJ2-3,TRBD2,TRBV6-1,CASSAATSGRPDTQYF,TGTGCCAGCAGCGCAGCGACTAGCGGGAGGCCAGATACGCAGTATTTT
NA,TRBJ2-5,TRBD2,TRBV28,CASSLFLAGETQYF,TGTGCCAGCAGTTTATTTCTAGCGGGAGAGACCCAGTACTTC
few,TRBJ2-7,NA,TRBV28,CASSSPGTYAYEQYF,TGTGCCAGCAGTTCCCCGGGCACCTACGCCTACGAGCAGTACTTC
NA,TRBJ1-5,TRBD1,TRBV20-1,CSARGQGGLPQHF,TGCAGTGCTAGAGGACAGGGGGGGCTCCCCCAGCATTTT
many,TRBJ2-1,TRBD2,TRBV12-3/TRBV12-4,CASGDKRLAGGGANEQFF,TGTGCCAGTGGGGATAAACGACTAGCGGGAGGGGGGGCGAATGAGCAGTTCTTC
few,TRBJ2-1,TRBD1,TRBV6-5,CASSYSLRGRVDEQFF,TGTGCCAGCAGTTACTCCCTGAGGGGGCGTGTGGATGAGCAGTTCTTC
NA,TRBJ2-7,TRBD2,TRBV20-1,CSARDIEREGLYEQYF,TGCAGTGCTAGAGATATCGAGCGGGAGGGCCTGTACGAGCAGTACTTC
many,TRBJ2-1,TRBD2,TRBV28,CASSAPGSGKNEQFF,TGTGCCAGCAGTGCCCCCGGGAGCGGGAAAAATGAGCAGTTCTTC
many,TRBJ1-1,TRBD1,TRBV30,CALNIGQVNTEAFF,TGTGCCTTAAACATCGGACAGGTGAACACTGAAGCTTTCTTT
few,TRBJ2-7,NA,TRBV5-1,CASSTNSYNEQYF,TGCGCCAGCAGCACCAACTCCTACAATGAGCAGTACTTC
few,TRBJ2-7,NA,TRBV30,CAWTAGLRGYEQYF,TGTGCCTGGACCGCGGGACTCCGGGGGTACGAGCAGTACTTC
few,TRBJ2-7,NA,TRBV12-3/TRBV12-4,CASSFRFSYEQYF,TGTGCCAGCAGTTTCAGGTTCTCCTACGAGCAGTACTTC
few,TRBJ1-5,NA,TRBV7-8,CASSLAGDISQPQHF,TGTGCCAGCAGCTTAGCGGGGGACATCTCTCAGCCCCAGCATTTT
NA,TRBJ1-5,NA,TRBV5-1,CASAWDSNQPQHF,TGCGCCAGCGCCTGGGATAGCAATCAGCCCCAGCATTTT
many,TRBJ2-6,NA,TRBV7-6,CASSLGGQSLPGANVLTF,TGTGCCAGCAGCTTAGGAGGACAGTCTCTCCCTGGGGCCAACGTCCTGACTTTC
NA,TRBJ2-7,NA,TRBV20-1,CSGTPRVAPSGEQYF,TGCAGTGGCACGCCGAGGGTGGCTCCGAGCGGTGAGCAGTACTTC
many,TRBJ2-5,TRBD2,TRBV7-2,CASSFQTSGRETQYF,TGTGCCAGCAGCTTTCAGACTAGCGGGCGGGAGACCCAGTACTTC
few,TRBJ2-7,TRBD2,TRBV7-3,CASSLTAATSGRALYEQYF,TGTGCCAGCAGCTTAACGGCGGCGACTAGCGGGAGGGCCCTCTACGAGCAGTACTTC
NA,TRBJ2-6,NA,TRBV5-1,CASSPDISGANVLTF,TGCGCCAGCAGCCCTGATATCTCTGGGGCCAACGTCCTGACTTTC
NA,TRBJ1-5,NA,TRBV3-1,CASSQGPGWNQPQHF,TGTGCCAGCAGCCAAGGGCCGGGGTGGAATCAGCCCCAGCATTTT
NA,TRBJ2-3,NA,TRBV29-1,CSVEDGTDTQYF,TGCAGCGTTGAAGATGGTACAGATACGCAGTATTTT
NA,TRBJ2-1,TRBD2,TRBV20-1,CSAISGRAYNEQFF,TGCAGTGCTATTAGCGGGAGGGCCTACAATGAGCAGTTCTTC
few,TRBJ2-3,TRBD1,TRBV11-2,CASSRDRESDTQYF,TGTGCCAGCAGCCGGGACAGGGAGTCAGATACGCAGTATTTT
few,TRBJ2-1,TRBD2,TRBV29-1,CSVEEDIAGYNNEQFF,TGCAGCGTTGAAGAAGATATAGCGGGGTACAACAATGAGCAGTTCTTC
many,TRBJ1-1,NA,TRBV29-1,CSVGGNRNTEAFF,TGCAGCGTTGGAGGCAACAGGAACACTGAAGCTTTCTTT
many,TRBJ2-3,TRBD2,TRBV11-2,CASSLAGGNTQYF,TGTGCCAGCAGCTTAGCGGGAGGAAATACGCAGTATTTT
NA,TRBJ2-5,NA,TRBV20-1,CSARRGRQETQYF,TGCAGTGCCAGAAGGGGGAGACAAGAGACCCAGTACTTC
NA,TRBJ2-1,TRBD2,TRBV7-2,CASSLALADEQFF,TGTGCCAGCAGCTTAGCACTAGCGGATGAGCAGTTCTTC
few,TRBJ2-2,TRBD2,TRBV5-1,CASSLTSDGGELFF,TGCGCCAGCAGCTTGACTAGCGACGGCGGGGAGCTGTTTTTT
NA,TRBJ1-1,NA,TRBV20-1,CSAEKQVMNTEAFF,TGCAGTGCGGAAAAACAGGTAATGAACACTGAAGCTTTCTTT
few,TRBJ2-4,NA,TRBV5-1,CASSLDGGTKNIQYF,TGCGCCAGCAGCTTGGACGGCGGAACAAAAAACATTCAGTACTTC
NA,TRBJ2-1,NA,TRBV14,CASSQDSNSYNEQFF,TGTGCCAGCAGCCAAGATAGTAACTCCTACAATGAGCAGTTCTTC
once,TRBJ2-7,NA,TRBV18,CASSPPGYWEPLHEQYF,TGTGCCAGCTCACCACCGGGTTACTGGGAGCCCCTCCATGAGCAGTACTTC
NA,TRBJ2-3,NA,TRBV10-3,CVISERGTDTQYF,TGTGTCATCAGTGAAAGGGGCACAGATACGCAGTATTTT
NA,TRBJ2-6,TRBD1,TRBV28,CASEGASGANVLTF,TGTGCCAGCGAGGGGGCCTCTGGGGCCAACGTCCTGACTTTC
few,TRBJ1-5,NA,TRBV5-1,CASSLGGAGPNQPQHF,TGCGCCAGCAGCTTGGGGGGAGCGGGCCCCAATCAGCCCCAGCATTTT
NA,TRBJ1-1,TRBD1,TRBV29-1,CSVGRQGTEAFF,TGCAGCGTTGGACGACAGGGCACTGAAGCTTTCTTT
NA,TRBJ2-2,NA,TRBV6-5,CASSHGAYTGELFF,TGTGCCAGCAGTCATGGGGCCTACACCGGGGAGCTGTTTTTT
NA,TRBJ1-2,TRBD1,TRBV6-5,CASSDEQGYGYTF,TGTGCCAGCAGTGACGAACAGGGGTATGGCTACACCTTC